These T cell receptor beta chains were read from a single sample in a study of T cells in localized non-small cell lung cancer. Method: immunoSEQ multiplex PCR; TCRdb's copy keeps in-frame clones and lacks some. The table has 70,000 to 95,000 clones, approximately 90% seen once; the top ten hold about 4%. The material was PBMCs, obtained before any cancer treatment. These receptors were obtained from a woman between 35 and 70 years old with stage II squamous cell lung carcinoma. CDR3s include the opening cysteine and the closing phenylalanine or tryptophan. Each record gives: J gene, D gene, V gene, clone size, CDR3 DNA, CDR3 protein. The D gene is left open where the match is weak. For some rows the clone size is stated as once, few or many, or as a class when expanded; others skip it.

TRBJ2-7	NA	TRBV7-9	once	TGTGCCAGCAGCTCAGGACAGCGATCGAGCTCCTACGAGCAGTACTTC	CASSSGQRSSSYEQYF
TRBJ2-3	NA	TRBV6-1	NA	TGTGCCAGCAGCCTCTCTTTGGGGGCCCGAGATACGCAGTATTTT	CASSLSLGARDTQYF
TRBJ1-1	NA	TRBV2	NA	TGTGCCAGCAATGACGGGGTTACGAACAGGGACACTGAAGCTTTCTTT	CASNDGVTNRDTEAFF
TRBJ2-1	NA	TRBV28	NA	TGTGCCAGCAGTTTTCGGCTTTCCTACAATGAGCAGTTCTTC	CASSFRLSYNEQFF
TRBJ2-5	TRBD2	TRBV5-4	NA	TGTGCCAGCAGCCCCGCTAGCGGGGGGGCGGGGACCCAGTACTTC	CASSPASGGAGTQYF
TRBJ1-5	TRBD1	TRBV28	NA	TGTGCCAGCAGTCCTCAGCAACAGGGGAAAGGAAGGGTCAATCAGCCCCAGCATTTT	CASSPQQQGKGRVNQPQHF
TRBJ1-1	TRBD1	TRBV5-4	NA	TGTGCCAGCAGCTTGGGGGGCCTGGACAGGTTGAACACTGAAGCTTTCTTT	CASSLGGLDRLNTEAFF
TRBJ2-3	NA	TRBV18	NA	TGTGCCAGCTCACAACAGGGAGCAGATACGCAGTATTTT	CASSQQGADTQYF
TRBJ1-5	TRBD1	TRBV11-2	NA	TGTGCCAGCAGCTTAGGACAGGGTAGCAATCAGCCCCAGCATTTT	CASSLGQGSNQPQHF
TRBJ2-1	TRBD2	TRBV7-2	NA	TGTGCCAGCAGCTTACCGGGACTAAATGAGCAGTTCTTC	CASSLPGLNEQFF